A single sample gave rise to the 18 T cell receptor beta chains below, sequenced in a study of blood T cell repertoires in COVID-19. Profiled with immunoSEQ multiplex PCR; TCRdb holds only in-frame clones, not every one. The table records about 270,000 clones, about 88% of them present only once. The specimen sequenced was peripheral blood. The receptors originated from a woman in her 70s with COVID-19, enrolled during active disease.

The rearrangement uses TRBV24-1 and TRBJ2-1; TRBD1 aligns across 10 bases. This CDR3 has 16 residues. Germline V CDR1 and CDR2: KGHDR, SFDVKD. Trimming removed 4 bases from V and 7 bases from J; junction bases left unmatched: 9. CDR3 sequence (DNA): TGTGCCACCAGTGAGAGAGACAGGGGGCGAAAGAATGAGCAGTTCTTC. Its translation is CATSERDRGRKNEQFF.

The rearrangement links TRBV24-1 to TRBJ2-5, with D possibly TRBD1 on 6 matching bases. Trimming left V 0 bases short and J 2 bases short, with 15 bases between. CDR3 length: 17 residues. CDR1 and CDR2 from the germline V gene are KGHDR and SFDVKD. As DNA, the CDR3 is TGTGCCACCAGTGATTTGCAAACAGGGTCACAACAAGAGACCCAGTACTTC. As protein: CATSDLQTGSQQETQYF.

The chain carries TRBV3-1 (or the pseudogene TRBV3-2) and TRBJ2-1, with D tentatively TRBD2 (7 bases). Trimming removed 4 bases from V and 6 bases from J, with 19 bases in between. The CDR3 has 16 amino acids. Germline lookup yields CDR1 LGHDT and CDR2 YNNKEL (reference sequence). CDR3 protein: CASSLFGGGNTNEQFF. CDR3 bases: TGTGCCAGCAGCCTGTTTGGGGGGGGCAATACCAATGAGCAGTTCTTC.

The chain links TRBV6-2 or TRBV6-3 to TRBJ2-1, with TRBD1 as a possible D gene (5 bases). CDR1 is MNHEY and CDR2 is SVGEGT in the germline V gene. This CDR3 spans 12 amino acids. V shed 0 bases and J shed 9 bases, with 6 bases lying between them. The CDR3 loop is CASSYSQGEQFF. DNA of the CDR3: TGTGCCAGCAGTTACTCGCAGGGTGAGCAGTTCTTC.

This chain links TRBV9 with TRBJ1-1; TRBD1 might be the D (5 bases). Germline values: CDR1 SGDLS, CDR2 YYNGEE. Trimming shortened V by 4 bases and J by 11 bases, and 27 bases separated the two germline ends. This CDR3 contains 16 residues. DNA for the CDR3: TGTGCCAGCAGCCACACACGGGGACTGAGTGTGGGCATGGCTTTCTTT. It codes for CASSHTRGLSVGMAFF.

This clone was found once. The gene calls are TRBV4-2 and TRBJ1-6, with 7 positions matching TRBD1. CDR1 LGHNA and CDR2 YNFKEQ come from the germline V gene. V shed 1 base and J 0 bases; nucleotides not matched to a gene: 12. The CDR3 has 20 residues. The CDR3, as DNA: TGTGCCAGCAGCCAAGGGTTTGTGACAGGGCGAAGCTCCTATAATTCACCCCTCCACTTT. This encodes CASSQGFVTGRSSYNSPLHF.

The rearrangement joins TRBV6-5 to TRBJ2-5; 9 nucleotides match TRBD2. Germline CDR1 reads MNHEY; CDR2 reads SVGAGI. There are 15 residues in the CDR3. V lost 5 bases, J lost 5 bases, and 9 bases stayed unmatched. Here the CDR3 reads CASSPPGLARETQYF. The CDR3 DNA sequence: TGTGCCAGCAGTCCACCGGGACTAGCAAGGGAGACCCAGTACTTC.

This chain connects TRBV9 to TRBJ2-5; no definite D call. V lost 1 base and J 0 bases, leaving 7 bases between the germline ends. The CDR3 consists of 14 residues. From germline, CDR1 is SGDLS and CDR2 YYNGEE. The CDR3 bases are TGTGCCAGCAGCGTATCCATGTACCAAGAGACCCAGTACTTC. Translating gives CASSVSMYQETQYF.

The CDR3 DNA follows: TGTGCCAGCACCGCCCGGGACACTGGAAACTATGGCTACACCTTC. Encoded protein: CASTARDTGNYGYTF. This chain uses TRBV2 with TRBJ1-2; D may be TRBD1 (6 bases). This CDR3 is 15 amino acids long. Germline loops: CDR1 SNHLY, CDR2 FYNNEI. Trimming pared 7 bases from V and 2 bases from J, leaving 17 bases between. The variable domain in full, with the rest retrieved from reference TRBV2 and TRBJ1-2, is EPEVTQTPSHQVTQMGQEVILRCVPISNHLYFYWYRQILGQKVEFLVSFYNNEISEKSEIFDDQFSVERPDGSNFTLKIRSTKLEDSAMYFCASTARDTGNYGYTFGSGTRLTVV.

This sequence joins TRBV27 and TRBJ1-5, with D tentatively TRBD1 (5 bases). V dropped 4 bases and J dropped 7 bases, with 11 bases sitting between them. Germline loops: CDR1 MNHEY, CDR2 SMNVEV (reference sequence). This CDR3 is built from 13 residues. DNA for the CDR3: TGTGCCAGCAGTTCCGGGGGAAGCCAGCCCCAGCATTTT. Encoded protein: CASSSGGSQPQHF.

Ten or more counts support this clone. V gene TRBV9 combines with J gene TRBJ1-5; 10 bases agree with TRBD1. CDR3 length: 15 amino acids. J lost 6 bases, V lost 3 bases, and 6 bases had no gene match. Germline V gene data show CDR1 as SGDLS and CDR2 as YYNGEE. The CDR3 DNA follows: TGTGCCAGCAGCGCCTCGACAGGGGGCCTTCAGCCCCAGCATTTT. This sequence encodes CASSASTGGLQPQHF.

This clone occurred a few times. V is TRBV6-6 and J is TRBJ1-5; tentatively, D is TRBD1 (5 bases). V was trimmed by 8 bases and J by 5 bases, leaving 13 bases between them. Germline V lookup: CDR1 MNHNY, CDR2 SVGAGI (reference sequence). The CDR3 is 13 amino acids. For the CDR3, the DNA is TGTGCCAGCGGAGGGGACGGCTATCAGCCCCAGCATTTT. Residues: CASGGDGYQPQHF.

The chain has TRBV6-7 and TRBJ1-3, with TRBD1 matching 10 bases. TRBV6-7 is known as an ORF, though its function is uncertain. The CDR3 is 18 amino acids. Losses at the gene ends were 2 bases for V and 1 base for J; bases not matched to a gene: 8. CDR3 sequence (DNA): TGTGCCAGCAGTTACCCTTGGAGGGACAGGGGTTCTGGAAACACCATATATTTT. This encodes CASSYPWRDRGSGNTIYF.

This clone was observed a single time. The gene calls are TRBV27 and TRBJ1-5; unclear D gene. V was shortened by 8 bases and J by 3 bases, with 11 bases between the two germline ends. Germline V CDR1 and CDR2: MNHEY, SMNVEV (reference sequence). The CDR3 contains 13 residues. The chain's CDR3 is CASAREDNQPQHF. Here the CDR3 DNA reads TGTGCCAGCGCTAGGGAGGACAATCAGCCCCAGCATTTT.

This chain links TRBV7-3 with TRBJ1-5; 9 nucleotides match TRBD1. The germline gives CDR1 SGHTA, CDR2 FQGTGA. V dropped 3 bases and J dropped 0; count of bases not matched to a gene: 15. The CDR3 contains 20 residues. CDR3 DNA sequence: TGTGCCAGCAGCTTCCTTTACCGGGACAGGGCAAACTATAGCAATCAGCCCCAGCATTTT. This sequence encodes CASSFLYRDRANYSNQPQHF.

To note about this clone: A read error is likely, as this CDR3 ends without the conserved phenylalanine or tryptophan. It is unclear where the CDR3 begins or ends on the DNA, so no DNA is shown, and the CDR3 is as TCRdb lists it. This chain uses TRBV9 with TRBJ2-3; the table calls TRBD1, which could not be checked here. The CDR3 length is 8 residues, termini included. The germline V gene encodes CDR1 SGDLS and CDR2 YYNGEE. The CDR3 here is CASSWAPS.

The rearrangement uses TRBV2 and TRBJ1-2; D gene ambiguous. This CDR3 comprises 11 residues. V gave up 6 bases and J gave up 6 bases, with 8 bases separating them. CDR1 and CDR2 from the germline V gene are SNHLY and FYNNEI. The CDR3 DNA follows: TGTGCCAGCAGAGCCGGGGATGGCTACACCTTC. Its translation is CASRAGDGYTF.

The chain is built from TRBV7-3 and TRBJ2-3; 10 nucleotides agree with TRBD1. Germline V lookup: CDR1 SGHTA, CDR2 FQGTGA. V lost 1 base to trimming and J lost 6 bases; unmatched junction nucleotides: 10. The CDR3 runs to 17 residues. The chain's CDR3 is CASSLMGTGAPPDTQYF. DNA of the CDR3: TGTGCCAGCAGCTTAATGGGGACAGGGGCGCCTCCGGATACGCAGTATTTT.